The 19 T cell receptor beta chains below all came from one sample that was sequenced in a study of T cell responses to AZD1222 COVID-19 vaccine. The data were produced by immunoSEQ multiplex PCR, yet TCRdb's version contains in-frame clones alone and is incomplete. The data hold around 53,000 clones, with more than 80% observed a single time. The sequences come from peripheral blood, collected on day 0 of MenACWY control vaccination. The receptors were gathered from an adult in good health.

There are a few counts of this clone. The chain carries TRBV4-2 and TRBJ2-1, with D uncertain. CDR3 length equals 14 residues. Germline-derived CDR1 and CDR2 are LGHNA and YNFKEQ. V gave up 0 bases and J gave up 11 bases, with 14 bases separating them. The CDR3: CASSQDLHSHQQFF. CDR3 in DNA: TGTGCCAGCAGCCAAGATTTACACTCCCACCAGCAGTTCTTC.

The V call is TRBV5-6, the J call TRBJ2-7; 9 nucleotides line up with TRBD2. The CDR3 has 19 amino acids. Germline CDR1 and CDR2: SGHDT and YYEEEE. J lost 0 bases, V lost 3 bases, and 16 bases had no gene match. In nucleotides, the CDR3 is TGTGCCAGCAGCTGGGTGGGACAGCCAGCGGGAGGCCCCTCCTACGAGCAGTACTTC. It translates to CASSWVGQPAGGPSYEQYF.

This clone showed up just once. The chain employs TRBV28 and TRBJ2-5, with 9 bases lining up with TRBD2. Per germline, CDR1 MDHEN and CDR2 SYDVKM. The CDR3 has 15 amino acids. J lost 4 bases, V lost 4 bases, and 7 bases had no gene match. CDR3 in amino acids: CASSSATSGGETQYF. The CDR3 nucleotides are TGTGCCAGCAGTTCCGCGACTAGCGGAGGAGAGACCCAGTACTTC.

The chain couples TRBV28 to TRBJ1-2; D is possibly TRBD1 (6 bases). The CDR3 spans 14 residues. V shed 3 bases and J shed 5 bases, with 13 bases lying between them. Germline CDR1 reads MDHEN; CDR2 reads SYDVKM. CDR3 nucleotide sequence: TGTGCCAGCAGTTTTGGAGGGGGAATATATGGCTACACCTTC. Its translation: CASSFGGGIYGYTF.

This chain uses TRBV30 with TRBJ2-2, with D uncertain. The V end was cut by 0 bases, the J end by 8 bases, with 10 bases between. This CDR3 contains 13 residues. Germline V gives CDR1 GTSNPN, CDR2 SVGIG (reference sequence). The CDR3, as DNA: TGTGCCTGGAGTGTATCTGGAGCGGGGGAGCTGTTTTTT. It yields the protein CAWSVSGAGELFF.

The chain employs TRBV11-2 and TRBJ1-1; TRBD1 aligns across 11 bases. Looked up from germline, CDR1 is SGHAT and CDR2 is FQNNGV. Unmatched junction bases numbered 6, after V lost 5 bases and J lost 4 bases. CDR3 size: 15 residues. CDR3 sequence (DNA): TGTGCCAGCAGCCCGGACAGGGGGCGGGCCACTGAAGCTTTCTTT. Protein: CASSPDRGRATEAFF. Full variable domain (outside the CDR3, taken from reference TRBV11-2 and TRBJ1-1): EAGVAQSPRYKIIEKRQSVAFWCNPISGHATLYWYQQILGQGPKLLIQFQNNGVVDDSQLPKDRFSAERLKGVDSTLKIQPAKLEDSAVYLCASSPDRGRATEAFFGQGTRLTVV.

The chain links TRBV5-1 to TRBJ2-5; D gene unclear. The CDR3 contains 13 residues. Deletions cut 2 bases from V and 2 bases from J, with 7 bases between. CDR1 and CDR2 (germline): SGHRS, YFSETQ. The CDR3, as DNA: TGCGCCAGCAGCTTCGGTGGGCAAGAGACCCAGTACTTC. Protein sequence: CASSFGGQETQYF.

V usage is TRBV10-3 and J usage is TRBJ1-1; 11 bases are a match to TRBD1. V was clipped by 10 bases and J by 1 base; unmatched bases: 5. Germline V CDR1 and CDR2: ENHRY, SYGVKD. CDR3 length equals 14 residues. The CDR3 DNA reads TGTGCCACCGGACAGGGGGCTCAGAACACTGAAGCTTTCTTT. This codes for CATGQGAQNTEAFF.

V and J are TRBV6-5 and TRBJ1-1; D may be TRBD1 (6 bases). This CDR3 has 15 residues. Germline V lookup: CDR1 MNHEY, CDR2 SVGAGI. The ends were cut back, 9 bases at V and 3 bases at J, with 20 bases in the middle. The CDR3 sequence is CASCEGGAWDTEAFF. The CDR3 bases are TGTGCCAGTTGTGAGGGGGGGGCCTGGGACACTGAAGCTTTCTTT.

The chain links TRBV7-9 to TRBJ1-1, with D maybe TRBD1 (6 bases). Germline CDR1 SEHNR, CDR2 FQNEAQ (reference sequence). Trimming removed 2 bases at V and 4 bases at J, with 11 bases between. This CDR3 comprises 14 residues. CDR3 sequence: CASSLQGYGTEAFF. CDR3 nucleotide sequence: TGTGCCAGCAGCTTACAGGGGTATGGCACTGAAGCTTTCTTT.

In this sample, this clone turned up once. The gene calls are TRBV29-1 and TRBJ2-7; D is perhaps TRBD1 or TRBD2 (6 bases each). Trimming removed 4 bases from V and 3 bases from J, with 10 bases in between. This CDR3 is 12 amino acids long. The germline gives CDR1 SQVTM, CDR2 ANQGSEA. CDR3 residues: CSVVRGRYEQYF. The CDR3 nucleotides are TGCAGCGTTGTTCGGGGGCGCTACGAGCAGTACTTC.

V and J are TRBV6-2 or TRBV6-3 and TRBJ2-7, with 9 positions matching TRBD1. V dropped 5 bases and J dropped 7; count of bases not matched to a gene: 9. This CDR3 contains 14 residues. Germline V CDR1 and CDR2: MNHEY, SVGEGT. CDR3 coding DNA: TGTGCCAGCAGTCAATCGGGGACAGGGTATGAGCAGTACTTC. Protein sequence: CASSQSGTGYEQYF.

This clone was counted once. The chain uses TRBV15 and TRBJ2-5; TRBD1 matches 9 bases. CDR3 length equals 18 residues. V gave up 0 bases and J gave up 5 bases; unmatched junction bases: 13. CDR1 is LNHNV and CDR2 is YYDKDF in the germline V gene (reference sequence). In nucleotides, the CDR3 is TGTGCCACCAGCAGAGACGGCGTGGGACAGGGATCTGTGGAGACCCAGTACTTC. It translates to CATSRDGVGQGSVETQYF.

V usage is TRBV6-6 and J usage is TRBJ2-1, with 10 bases lining up with TRBD1. V trimming: 5 bases; J trimming: 0 bases; junction bases outside the gene matches: 4. CDR3 length equals 16 residues. Germline lookup yields CDR1 MNHNY and CDR2 SVGAGI (reference sequence). CDR3 bases: TGTGCCAGCAGTACCCGGACAGGGGGCTCCTACAATGAGCAGTTCTTC. It translates to CASSTRTGGSYNEQFF.

This sequence joins TRBV28 and TRBJ2-7; 8 nucleotides align to TRBD2. Germline CDR1 MDHEN, CDR2 SYDVKM. V lost 4 bases, J lost 6 bases, and 11 bases stayed unmatched. The CDR3 has 15 amino acids. In DNA form, the CDR3 reads TGTGCCAGCAGTTCGCGAAGACGGGAGGGCCGCGAGCAGTACTTC. It codes for CASSSRRREGREQYF.

This chain links TRBV29-1 with TRBJ2-1; TRBD1 is a possible D gene (7 bases). Germline-derived CDR1 and CDR2 are SQVTM and ANQGSEA. The ends were cut back, 7 bases at V and 5 bases at J, with 24 bases in the middle. The CDR3 loop spans 16 amino acids. CDR3 amino acids: CSGLADQKGANNEQFF. CDR3 in DNA: TGCAGCGGTTTAGCGGACCAAAAGGGGGCCAACAATGAGCAGTTCTTC.

The sample holds a few counts of this clone. J is TRBJ2-5 and V is TRBV4-2, with 10 bases identical to TRBD2. The CDR3 contains 15 residues. The germline V gene encodes CDR1 LGHNA and CDR2 YNFKEQ. With V trimmed by 2 bases and J by 5 bases, 5 bases remained unmatched. CDR3 region: CASSQRSGGVETQYF. The CDR3 DNA is TGTGCCAGCAGCCAAAGGAGCGGGGGGGTTGAGACCCAGTACTTC.

V gene TRBV3-1 (or the pseudogene TRBV3-2) combines with J gene TRBJ2-5; the match to TRBD1 covers 8 bases. The CDR3 is 15 amino acids. V lost 3 bases to trimming and J lost 3 bases; unmatched junction nucleotides: 6. The germline CDR1 and CDR2 sequences are LGHDT and YNNKEL (reference sequence). The CDR3 DNA is TGTGCCAGCAGCCACCCCAAACAGGGGGAAGAGACCCAGTACTTC. Translating it yields CASSHPKQGEETQYF.

V and J are TRBV5-1 and TRBJ2-2; either TRBD1 or TRBD2 may fit D (6 bases each). CDR3 length equals 14 residues. The germline gives CDR1 SGHRS, CDR2 YFSETQ. The V and J ends lost 7 bases and 2 bases respectively, with 12 bases between them. The CDR3 region has the DNA TGCGCCAGCCGGGGGCTCTCCAACACCGGGGAGCTGTTTTTT. This gives the protein CASRGLSNTGELFF. The whole variable domain, remainder taken from reference TRBV5-1 and TRBJ2-2, is KAGVTQTPRYLIKTRGQQVTLSCSPISGHRSVSWYQQTPGQGLQFLFEYFSETQRNKGNFPGRFSGRQFSNSRSEMNVSTLELGDSALYLCASRGLSNTGELFFGEGSRLTVL.